Below, one T cell receptor beta chain is given with its context. It has no known antigen specificity. There are no base qualities to consult, and no much larger clone falls within one base. The germline ends are 19 bases apart after V is trimmed by 3 bases and J by 6 bases. The CDR3 holds 16 amino acids from the cysteine to the phenylalanine. Only CDR3 DNA is held: 48 bases, read in frame from base 1. For CDR1 and CDR2, the germline V gene lists KGHDR and SFDVKD. The data were obtained in a study of vaccination effects on CD4 cells after COVID-19 (dated by TCRdb to the early 2020s). Some background on the complete study: Across the study, the median time from the second dose to post-vaccine sampling was 72 days (range 14 to 241). A total of 10 COVID-19 convalescent patients and several SARS-CoV-2-naive healthy vaccine recipients were included in the full study. In the study, cultures from other donors were sequenced using the Oncomine TCR Beta short-read assay on an Illumina iSeq 100. SARS-CoV-2 spike-specific CD4+ TCR repertoires from before and after mRNA vaccination were compared in COVID-19 convalescent patients and in infection-naive vaccine recipients.

Library method: the immunoSEQ multiplex PCR assay. DNA from the cultured and isolated CD4+ T cells underwent TCR beta CDR3 sequencing. In the original analysis: The analysis removed non-productive TCR sequences, trimmed reads to the CDR3 region, and retained only CDR3s that were 7 or more amino acids long. Antigen-specific clonotypes were identified with the MANAFEST web app by comparing expansion in peptide wells against reference cultures. To be called positive, a clone needed expansion at FDR<0.05 compared with the reference and with all other wells, an odds ratio greater than 5, and a frequency greater than 0.1% in two replicate wells. A clonotype was called cross-reactive if it was significantly expanded both in SARS-CoV-2 spike wells and in at least one common cold coronavirus spike condition. Using the stringdist R package, CDR3 similarity was measured by Levenshtein distance, and unrooted trees were constructed with ape in R 3.6.1. This immuneACCESS table, as held by TCRdb, lists in-frame sequences with V and J called but not all clones. Of the missing ones, under half trace to an unresolved V gene in checked studies; the others have no known cause. V, J and clone size derive from that table, while D and trimming were established from the DNA sequence. Counted in this sample were tens of thousands of clones; over 70% of them appeared once. Around 1.5% of the sample belongs to the ten largest clones.

Broader findings and caveats from the paper: The study was limited by a small number of convalescent patients and lacked early post-infection timepoints. Among healthy vaccine recipients, nearly all vaccine-induced clones were SARS-CoV-2 mono-reactive, and only 1 of 255 was cross-reactive with common cold coronaviruses. Clones induced by infection and clones induced by vaccination both contracted markedly at late timepoints after vaccination, which fits with T cell responses waning over time.

To identify antigen-specific CD4+ T cell clonotypes by their expansion, the ViraFEST assay first stimulated PBMC with viral peptide pools and then applied TCR sequencing. After less than 13 days of culture, CD4+ T cells were isolated with the EasySep CD4+ T cell isolation kit. Participants received two doses of either the BNT162b2 or the mRNA-1273 mRNA SARS-CoV-2 vaccine. Negative nucleocapsid antibody results before and after vaccination confirmed that the healthy vaccine recipients had no prior SARS-CoV-2 infection. Two million PBMC per well were cultured in IMDM with about 4.8% human AB serum, about 9.4 IU/ml IL-2 and gentamicin, plus 10 ug/ml peptides. On days 3 and 7, half of the culture medium was replaced with fresh IL-2-containing medium. Unless noted otherwise, every peptide stimulation condition was grown in triplicate wells. PBMC were separated from whole blood using Ficoll-Paque Plus gradient centrifugation and were then either cryopreserved at -140C or used fresh. The overlapping peptide pools covered the spike proteins of SARS-CoV-2 as well as those of the common cold coronaviruses HCoV-NL63, HCoV-OC43 and HCoV-229E. Genomic DNA was extracted from cultured CD4+ T cells with the QIAamp micro DNA kit.

Specimen: CD4+ T cells from PBMCs cultured with HCoV-229E spike peptides, collected after COVID-19 vaccination. According to the study, the label for this sample's cell subset or site signals: HCoV-229E spike overlapping peptide pool stimulation. Rearrangement joined TRBV24-1 to TRBJ1-2, with a weak D call of TRBD1 (6 bases match). The TCR sequence derives from a human donor who received a COVID-19 vaccine. The CDR3 in this case is CATSDPGAGNTHGYTF. The sequenced DNA: TGTGCCACCAGTGATCCGGGGGCCGGCAACACCCATGGCTACACCTTC.